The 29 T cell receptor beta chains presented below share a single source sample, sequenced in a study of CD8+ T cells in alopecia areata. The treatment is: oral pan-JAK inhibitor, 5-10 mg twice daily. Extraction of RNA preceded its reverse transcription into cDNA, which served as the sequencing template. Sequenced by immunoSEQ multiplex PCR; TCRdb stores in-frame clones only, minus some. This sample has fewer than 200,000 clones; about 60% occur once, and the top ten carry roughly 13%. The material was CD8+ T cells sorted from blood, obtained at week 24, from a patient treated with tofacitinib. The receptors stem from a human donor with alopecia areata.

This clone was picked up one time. The CDR3 is CASSQSRTGGEKLFF. The CDR3 DNA reads as TGTGCCAGCAGCCAGAGCCGGACTGGGGGCGAAAAACTGTTTTTT. The J gene is TRBJ1-4, the V gene TRBV14, with TRBD1 as a possible D gene (6 bases). The germline gives CDR1 SGHDN, CDR2 FVKESK. V lost 3 bases to trimming and J lost 8 bases, with 16 bases between them. This CDR3 contains 15 residues.

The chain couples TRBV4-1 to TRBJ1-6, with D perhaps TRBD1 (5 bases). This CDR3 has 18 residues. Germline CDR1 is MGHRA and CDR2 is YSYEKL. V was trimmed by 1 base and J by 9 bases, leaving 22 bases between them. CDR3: CASSQGGGGPGSGSPLHF. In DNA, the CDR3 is TGCGCCAGCAGCCAAGGGGGGGGTGGGCCCGGTTCGGGTTCACCCCTCCACTTT.

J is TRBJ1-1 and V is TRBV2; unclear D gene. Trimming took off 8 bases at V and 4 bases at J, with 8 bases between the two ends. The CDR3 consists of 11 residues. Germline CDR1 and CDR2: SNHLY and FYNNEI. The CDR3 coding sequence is TGTGCCAGCGGGTGGGGCACTGAAGCTTTCTTT. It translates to CASGWGTEAFF.

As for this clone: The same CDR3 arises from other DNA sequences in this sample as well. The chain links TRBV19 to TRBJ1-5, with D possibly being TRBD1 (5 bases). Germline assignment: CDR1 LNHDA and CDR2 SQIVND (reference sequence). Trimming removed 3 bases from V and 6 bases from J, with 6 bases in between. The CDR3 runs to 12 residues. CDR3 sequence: CASSIGGQPQHF. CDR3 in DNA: TGTGCCAGTAGTATTGGGGGTCAGCCCCAGCATTTT.

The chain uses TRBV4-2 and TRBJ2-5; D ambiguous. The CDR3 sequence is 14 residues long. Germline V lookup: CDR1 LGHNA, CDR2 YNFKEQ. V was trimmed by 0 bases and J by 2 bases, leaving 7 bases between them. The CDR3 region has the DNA TGTGCCAGCAGCCAAGAAAGACTTCAAGAGACCCAGTACTTC. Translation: CASSQERLQETQYF.

The CDR3, as DNA: TGTGCCAGCAGTGAATACACGGACAGTTACGAGCAGTACTTC. Translating it yields CASSEYTDSYEQYF. The chain joins TRBV25-1 to TRBJ2-7, with D tentatively TRBD1 (6 bases). The V end was cut by 0 bases, the J end by 4 bases, with 10 bases between. This CDR3 is 14 amino acids long. The germline gives CDR1 MGHDK, CDR2 SYGVNS.

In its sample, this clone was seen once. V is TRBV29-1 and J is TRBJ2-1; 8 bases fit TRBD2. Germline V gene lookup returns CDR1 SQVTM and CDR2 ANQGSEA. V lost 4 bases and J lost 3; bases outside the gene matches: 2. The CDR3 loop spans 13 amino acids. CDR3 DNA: TGCAGCGTTGTGGGGACTAGCTACAATGAGCAGTTCTTC. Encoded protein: CSVVGTSYNEQFF.

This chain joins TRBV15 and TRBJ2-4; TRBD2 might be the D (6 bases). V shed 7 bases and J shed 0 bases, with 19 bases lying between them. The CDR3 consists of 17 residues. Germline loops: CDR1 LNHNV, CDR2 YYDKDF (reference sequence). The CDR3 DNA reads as TGTGCCACCAAGGGAGAGGGACTCATTTTAGCCAAAAACATTCAGTACTTC. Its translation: CATKGEGLILAKNIQYF.

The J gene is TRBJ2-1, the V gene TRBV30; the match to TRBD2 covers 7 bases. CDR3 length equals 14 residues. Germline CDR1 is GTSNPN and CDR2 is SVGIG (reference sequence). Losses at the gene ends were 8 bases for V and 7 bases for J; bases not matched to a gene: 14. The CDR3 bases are TGTGCCGGCCATTCTAGCGGAACCTGGAATGAGCAGTTCTTC. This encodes CAGHSSGTWNEQFF.

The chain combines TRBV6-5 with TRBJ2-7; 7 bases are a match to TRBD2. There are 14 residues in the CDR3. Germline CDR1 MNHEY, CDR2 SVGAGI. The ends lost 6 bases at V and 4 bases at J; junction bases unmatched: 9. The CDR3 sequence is CASSLGRGRYEQYF. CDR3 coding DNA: TGTGCCAGCAGCCTAGGGAGGGGTAGGTACGAGCAGTACTTC.

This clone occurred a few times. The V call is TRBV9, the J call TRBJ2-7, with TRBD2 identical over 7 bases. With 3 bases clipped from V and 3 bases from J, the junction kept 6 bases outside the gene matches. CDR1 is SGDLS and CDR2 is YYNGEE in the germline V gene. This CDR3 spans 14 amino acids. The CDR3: CASSESGNFYEQYF. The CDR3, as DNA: TGTGCCAGCAGCGAAAGCGGGAATTTCTACGAGCAGTACTTC.

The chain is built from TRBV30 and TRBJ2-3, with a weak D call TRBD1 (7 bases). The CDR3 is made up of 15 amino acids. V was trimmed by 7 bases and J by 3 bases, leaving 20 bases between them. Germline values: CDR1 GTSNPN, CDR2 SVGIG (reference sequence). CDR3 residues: CAFDRAGGSTDTQYF. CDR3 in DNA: TGTGCCTTCGACCGGGCAGGGGGGTCAACAGATACGCAGTATTTT.

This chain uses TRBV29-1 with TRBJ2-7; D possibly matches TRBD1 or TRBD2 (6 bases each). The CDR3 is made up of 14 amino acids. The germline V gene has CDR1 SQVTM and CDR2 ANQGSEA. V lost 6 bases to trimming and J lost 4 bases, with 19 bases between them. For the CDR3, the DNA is TGCAGCGTCGTAAAACAGGGAGGAGGATACGAGCAGTACTTC. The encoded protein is CSVVKQGGGYEQYF.

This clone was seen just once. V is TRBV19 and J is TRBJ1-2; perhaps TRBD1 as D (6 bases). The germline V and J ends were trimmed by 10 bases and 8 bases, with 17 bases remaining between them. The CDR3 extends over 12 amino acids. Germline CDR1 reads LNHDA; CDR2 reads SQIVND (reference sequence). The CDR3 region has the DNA TGTGCCACCTACCTAGGGGGAGGGGGCTACACCTTC. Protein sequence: CATYLGGGGYTF.

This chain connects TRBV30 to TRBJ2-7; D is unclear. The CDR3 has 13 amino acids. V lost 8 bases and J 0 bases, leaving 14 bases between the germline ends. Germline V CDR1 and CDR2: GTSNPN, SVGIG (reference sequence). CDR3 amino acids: CAQEHLSSYEQYF. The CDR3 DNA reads TGTGCCCAGGAGCACCTAAGCTCCTACGAGCAGTACTTC.

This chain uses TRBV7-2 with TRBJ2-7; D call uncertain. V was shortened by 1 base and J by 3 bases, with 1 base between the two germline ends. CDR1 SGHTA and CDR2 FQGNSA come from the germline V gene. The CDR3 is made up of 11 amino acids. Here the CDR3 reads CASSLVYEQYF. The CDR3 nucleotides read TGTGCCAGCAGCTTAGTCTACGAGCAGTACTTC.

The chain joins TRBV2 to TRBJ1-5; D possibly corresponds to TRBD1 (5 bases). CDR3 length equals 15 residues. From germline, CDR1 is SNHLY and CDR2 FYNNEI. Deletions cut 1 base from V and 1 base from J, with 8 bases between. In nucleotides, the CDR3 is TGTGCCAGCAGTGAAGGCAGGGTCAGCAATCAGCCCCAGCATTTT. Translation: CASSEGRVSNQPQHF.

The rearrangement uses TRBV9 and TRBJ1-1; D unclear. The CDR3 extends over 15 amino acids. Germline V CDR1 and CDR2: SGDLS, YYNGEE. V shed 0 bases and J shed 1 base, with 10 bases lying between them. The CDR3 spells CASSVAGVTNTEAFF. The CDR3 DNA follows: TGTGCCAGCAGCGTAGCTGGGGTAACGAACACTGAAGCTTTCTTT.

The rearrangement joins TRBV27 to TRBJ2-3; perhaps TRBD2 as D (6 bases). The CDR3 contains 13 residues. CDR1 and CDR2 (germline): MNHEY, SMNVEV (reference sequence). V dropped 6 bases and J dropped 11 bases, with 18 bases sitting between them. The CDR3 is CASSSGSGIGQYF. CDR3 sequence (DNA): TGTGCCAGCAGCTCCGGGAGTGGGATTGGGCAGTATTTT.

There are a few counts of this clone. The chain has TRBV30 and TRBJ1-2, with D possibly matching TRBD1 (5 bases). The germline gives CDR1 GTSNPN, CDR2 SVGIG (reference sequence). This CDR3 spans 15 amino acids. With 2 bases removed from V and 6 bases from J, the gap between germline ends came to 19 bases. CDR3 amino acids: CAWSLGFGAGHGYTF. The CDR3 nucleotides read TGTGCCTGGAGTTTGGGTTTTGGGGCAGGGCATGGCTACACCTTC.

The CDR3 bases are TGCGCCAGCAGCCCGAGTGGCCAAGATACGCAGTATTTT. Its protein is CASSPSGQDTQYF. This chain links TRBV4-1 with TRBJ2-3; D unclear. In germline, CDR1 is MGHRA, CDR2 YSYEKL. V lost 4 bases to trimming and J lost 5 bases, with 10 bases between them. This CDR3 spans 13 amino acids.

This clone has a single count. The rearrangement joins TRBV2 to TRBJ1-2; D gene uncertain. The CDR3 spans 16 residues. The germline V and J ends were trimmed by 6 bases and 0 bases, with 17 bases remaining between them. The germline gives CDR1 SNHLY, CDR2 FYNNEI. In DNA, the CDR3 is TGTGCCAGCAGCGATAACGGAGGAAGGCCTAACTATGGCTACACCTTC. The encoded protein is CASSDNGGRPNYGYTF.

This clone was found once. CDR3 coding DNA: TGTGCCAGCAGCTTAGGGGACAGCCGCTATGGCTACACCTTC. Translated, it gives CASSLGDSRYGYTF. The gene calls are TRBV7-9 and TRBJ1-2; TRBD1 matches 7 bases. This CDR3 is built from 14 residues. Losses at the gene ends were 1 base for V and 4 bases for J; bases not matched to a gene: 3. CDR1 SEHNR and CDR2 FQNEAQ come from the germline V gene (reference sequence).

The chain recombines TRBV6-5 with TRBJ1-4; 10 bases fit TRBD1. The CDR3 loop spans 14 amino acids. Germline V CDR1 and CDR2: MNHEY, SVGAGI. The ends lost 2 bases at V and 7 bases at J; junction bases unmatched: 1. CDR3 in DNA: TGTGCCAGCAGTTACGACAGGGGGCGTGAAAAACTGTTTTTT. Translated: CASSYDRGREKLFF.

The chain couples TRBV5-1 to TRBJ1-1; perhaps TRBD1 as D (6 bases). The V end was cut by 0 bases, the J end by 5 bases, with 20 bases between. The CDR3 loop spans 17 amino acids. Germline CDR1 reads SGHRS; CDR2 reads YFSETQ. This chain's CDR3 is CASSLAGIGGQRTEAFF. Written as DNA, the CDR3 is TGCGCCAGCAGCTTGGCGGGGATTGGGGGGCAGAGGACTGAAGCTTTCTTT. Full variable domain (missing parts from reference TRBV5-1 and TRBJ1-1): KAGVTQTPRYLIKTRGQQVTLSCSPISGHRSVSWYQQTPGQGLQFLFEYFSETQRNKGNFPGRFSGRQFSNSRSEMNVSTLELGDSALYLCASSLAGIGGQRTEAFFGQGTRLTVV.

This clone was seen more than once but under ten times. CDR3 sequence: CASSLTGTGKDNYGYTF. CDR3 nucleotides: TGCGCCAGCAGCTTGACCGGGACAGGGAAAGATAACTATGGCTACACCTTC. The chain recombines TRBV5-1 with TRBJ1-2; 9 nucleotides match TRBD1. Germline assignment: CDR1 SGHRS and CDR2 YFSETQ. This CDR3 comprises 17 residues. Losses at the gene ends were 1 base for V and 1 base for J; bases not matched to a gene: 8.

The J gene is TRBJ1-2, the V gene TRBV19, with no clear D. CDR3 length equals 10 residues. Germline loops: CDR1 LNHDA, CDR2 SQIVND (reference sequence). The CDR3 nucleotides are TGTGCAACGTACTTCTATGGCTACACCTTC. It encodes CATYFYGYTF.

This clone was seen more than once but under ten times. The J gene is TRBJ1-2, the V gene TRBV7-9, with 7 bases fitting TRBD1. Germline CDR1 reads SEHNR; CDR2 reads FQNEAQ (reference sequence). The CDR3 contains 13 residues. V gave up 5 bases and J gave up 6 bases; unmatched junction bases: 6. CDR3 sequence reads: CASSPGGIDGYTF. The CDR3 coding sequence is TGTGCCAGCAGCCCAGGGGGGATTGATGGCTACACCTTC.

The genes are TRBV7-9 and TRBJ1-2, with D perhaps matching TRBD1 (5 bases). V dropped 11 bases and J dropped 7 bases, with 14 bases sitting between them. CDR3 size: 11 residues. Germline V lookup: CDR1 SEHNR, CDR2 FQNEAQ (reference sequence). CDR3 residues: CAARALSGYTF. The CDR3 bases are TGTGCCGCCAGGGCCTTGAGTGGCTACACCTTC.